The 7 T cell receptor beta chains given below trace back to one sample, sequenced in a study of cytomegalovirus exposure and HLA in healthy donors. In the PCR, 60 Vbeta and 13 Jbeta primers were used. Data came from immunoSEQ multiplex PCR; TCRdb stores just in-frame clones and leaves some out. In the table there are about 120,000 clones, around four fifths of which are singletons. Sequenced: PBMCs. These receptors came from a man aged 18 to 30 in good health and CMV-seropositive.

V is TRBV7-8 and J is TRBJ1-2; 9 positions agree with TRBD1. This CDR3 contains 13 residues. V lost 7 bases and J lost 4; bases outside the gene matches: 4. In germline, CDR1 is SGHVS, CDR2 FQNEAQ. The CDR3 region is CASTTGGSYGYTF. The DNA for the CDR3 is TGTGCCAGCACGACAGGGGGTAGCTATGGCTACACCTTC.

The table lists this clone with a few counts. The V gene is TRBV6-1, the J gene TRBJ2-6; maybe TRBD2 (5 bases). CDR3 length: 15 amino acids. V dropped 4 bases and J dropped 0 bases, with 7 bases sitting between them. Germline assignment: CDR1 MNHNS and CDR2 SASEGT. The DNA for the CDR3 is TGTGCCAGCAGTGGGGAGATCTCTGGGGCCAACGTCCTGACTTTC. Amino acids: CASSGEISGANVLTF.

The genes are TRBV5-6 and TRBJ2-1, with a weak D call TRBD1 (6 bases). Germline V gene sequence: CDR1 SGHDT, CDR2 YYEEEE. V gave up 4 bases and J gave up 8 bases, with 13 bases separating them. This CDR3 has 13 residues. CDR3 in amino acids: CASSLQGSDEQFF. CDR3 nucleotide sequence: TGTGCCAGCAGCCTACAGGGATCCGATGAGCAGTTCTTC.

The gene calls are TRBV11-2 and TRBJ1-1; D call uncertain. V gave up 1 base and J gave up 6 bases, with 6 bases separating them. The CDR3 loop spans 12 amino acids. CDR1 and CDR2 (germline): SGHAT, FQNNGV. In DNA, the CDR3 is TGTGCCAGCAGCTTAGGGCAGTCTGAAGCTTTCTTT. It yields the protein CASSLGQSEAFF.

J is TRBJ2-1 and V is TRBV7-7; TRBD2 is a possible D gene (6 bases). CDR3 length equals 15 residues. CDR1 is SSHAT, CDR2 FNYEAQ, per germline (reference sequence). V shed 2 bases and J shed 8 bases, with 16 bases lying between them. The CDR3: CASSLRLAPGDEQFF. In DNA form, the CDR3 reads TGTGCCAGCAGCTTACGCCTAGCGCCGGGGGATGAGCAGTTCTTC.

This sequence joins TRBV19 and TRBJ1-6, with a weak D call TRBD1 (5 bases). V dropped 2 bases and J dropped 12 bases, with 8 bases sitting between them. Germline V gives CDR1 LNHDA, CDR2 SQIVND (reference sequence). The CDR3 contains 12 residues. This CDR3 reads CASSISRGPLHF. The CDR3 DNA sequence: TGTGCCAGTAGTATAAGTAGGGGACCCCTCCACTTT.

This clone was picked up a small number of times. The V gene is TRBV6-5, the J gene TRBJ1-1; the match to TRBD1 covers 7 bases. Germline loops: CDR1 MNHEY, CDR2 SVGAGI. Trimming at V came to 5 bases and at J to 7 bases, leaving 7 bases not matched to a gene. There are 13 residues in the CDR3. CDR3: CASSGQGVDEAFF. In DNA, the CDR3 is TGTGCCAGCAGTGGCCAGGGGGTTGATGAAGCTTTCTTT.